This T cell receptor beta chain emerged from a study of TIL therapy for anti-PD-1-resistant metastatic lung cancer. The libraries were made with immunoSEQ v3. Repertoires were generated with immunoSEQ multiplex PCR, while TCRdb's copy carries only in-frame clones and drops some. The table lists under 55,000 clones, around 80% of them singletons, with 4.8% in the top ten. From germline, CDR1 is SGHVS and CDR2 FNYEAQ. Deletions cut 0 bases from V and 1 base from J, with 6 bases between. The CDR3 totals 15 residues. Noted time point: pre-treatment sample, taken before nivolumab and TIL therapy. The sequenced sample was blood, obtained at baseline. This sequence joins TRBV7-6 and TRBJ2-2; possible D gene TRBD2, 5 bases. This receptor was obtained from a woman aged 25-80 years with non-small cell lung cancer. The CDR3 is CASSLAGENTGELFF. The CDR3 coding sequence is TGTGCCAGCAGCTTAGCGGGAGAGAACACCGGGGAGCTGTTTTTT.